This T cell receptor beta chain was captured in a study of T cells after yellow fever vaccination. Findings and limits, study-wide: Reappearance after the booster was seen for most primary-vaccination clones, at 95% to 97% CD4 and around 88% CD8.

CDR1 is LGHDT and CDR2 is YNNKEL in the germline V gene (reference sequence). Trimming left V 5 bases short and J 8 bases short, with 12 bases between. CDR3 length equals 12 residues. About this clonotype: No antigen is known for it.

TCRdb ran MiXCR on the 5' RACE reads and lists one entry per CDR3 protein. The repertoire consists of 200,000 to 300,000 distinct CDR3 sequences, with 13% occurring once and the leading ten covering about 0.54%. The rearrangement joins TRBV3-1 to TRBJ1-2; D is undetermined. This material consisted of CD4+ T cells sorted from PBMCs, taken 45 days after the yellow fever booster vaccination. The TCR was taken from a man aged 25 to 40 who received the YFV17D yellow fever vaccine. This chain's CDR3 is CASSRQGWGYTF. CDR3 nucleotides: TGTGCCAGCAGCAGACAAGGTTGGGGCTACACCTTC. The full variable domain, rest sourced from reference TRBV3-1 and TRBJ1-2, is DTAVSQTPKYLVTQMGNDKSIKCEQNLGHDTMYWYKQDSKKFLKIMFSYNNKELIINETVPNRFSPKSPDKAHLNLHINSLELGDSAVYFCASSRQGWGYTFGSGTRLTVV.